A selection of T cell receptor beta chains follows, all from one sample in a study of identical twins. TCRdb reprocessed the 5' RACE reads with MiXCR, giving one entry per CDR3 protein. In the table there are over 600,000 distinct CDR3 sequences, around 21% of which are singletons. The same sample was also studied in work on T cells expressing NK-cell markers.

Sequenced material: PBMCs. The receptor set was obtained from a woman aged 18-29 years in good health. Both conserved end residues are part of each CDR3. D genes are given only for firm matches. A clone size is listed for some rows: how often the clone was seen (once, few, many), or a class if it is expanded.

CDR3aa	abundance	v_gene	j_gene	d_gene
CSGAGITEQFF	NA	TRBV20-1	TRBJ2-1	NA
CAISPSGGATDTQYF	NA	TRBV10-3	TRBJ2-3	TRBD2
CASSTQRDEQFF	few	TRBV7-9	TRBJ2-1	NA
CASSVSKVVETQYF	NA	TRBV7-2	TRBJ2-5	NA
CASTLTGTTEQFF	many	TRBV2	TRBJ2-1	TRBD2
CASSVARGGSPLHF	few	TRBV9	TRBJ1-6	NA
CASSLVISVSNEQFF	NA	TRBV7-8	TRBJ2-1	NA
CASRGPGGGSEQYF	NA	TRBV6-2/TRBV6-3	TRBJ2-7	NA
CASSLTQGTEAFF	many	TRBV12-3/TRBV12-4	TRBJ1-1	NA
CASSPGGLSYNEQFF	few	TRBV12-3/TRBV12-4	TRBJ2-1	TRBD2
CATSRDPSKQYF	few	TRBV15	TRBJ2-7	NA
CSAIDRGLGNEQFF	few	TRBV20-1	TRBJ2-1	TRBD1
CSASEGTNQPQHF	NA	TRBV20-1	TRBJ1-5	NA
CASSYSSGKGSYEQYF	many	TRBV6-5	TRBJ2-7	NA
CATSRDLGSGETQYF	few	TRBV15	TRBJ2-5	NA
CSASDPSHSYEQYF	few	TRBV20-1	TRBJ2-7	NA
CASSLLLAGEQFF	few	TRBV7-2	TRBJ2-1	TRBD2
CASSSRGPRGEKLFF	many	TRBV12-3/TRBV12-4	TRBJ1-4	NA
CSAQERLTGRNEQFF	many	TRBV20-1	TRBJ2-1	TRBD1
CASSSPKSAEAFF	NA	TRBV5-1	TRBJ1-1	NA
CASSITGTQFF	NA	TRBV19	TRBJ2-1	NA
CASSHTSNLETQYF	many	TRBV5-1	TRBJ2-5	NA
CASSVVESGIDEQFF	NA	TRBV9	TRBJ2-1	NA
CASSKSTTNEQFF	NA	TRBV5-1	TRBJ2-1	NA
CSAGGSQDSGANVLTF	few	TRBV29-1	TRBJ2-6	NA
CASSIQPTSPTGELFF	many	TRBV6-1	TRBJ2-2	NA
CSARGQSDTQYF	NA	TRBV20-1	TRBJ2-3	NA
CASSLAVQETQYF	many	TRBV5-1	TRBJ2-5	NA
CSAPNPGQETQYF	few	TRBV20-1	TRBJ2-5	NA
CASSRERPNYGYTF	many	TRBV5-1	TRBJ1-2	NA
CASSAHRGGSNEQFF	NA	TRBV6-1	TRBJ2-1	NA
CASSSIFGGVNNEQFF	NA	TRBV5-1	TRBJ2-1	NA
CASSKDPSGEQFF	few	TRBV6-1	TRBJ2-1	NA
CASSLSSRALRTDTQYF	NA	TRBV12-3/TRBV12-4	TRBJ2-3	NA
CASKAGTGADTQYF	NA	TRBV6-1	TRBJ2-3	NA
CASSLLKREYNEQFF	NA	TRBV5-1	TRBJ2-1	TRBD2
CASSLMQGRNTGELFF	NA	TRBV7-2	TRBJ2-2	NA
CASSLWQGNEQYF	NA	TRBV12-3/TRBV12-4	TRBJ2-7	NA
CASSLEGGGLYEQYF	NA	TRBV5-1	TRBJ2-7	NA
CSASRASSYNEQFF	NA	TRBV20-1	TRBJ2-1	NA
CSAGQGAGSNQPQHF	many	TRBV20-1	TRBJ1-5	NA
CSARSTLGGELFF	NA	TRBV20-1	TRBJ2-2	NA
CASSQAGPVYGYTF	NA	TRBV11-3	TRBJ1-2	NA
CASTLIGNNQPQHF	NA	TRBV6-1	TRBJ1-5	NA
CASSQDRTSRQETQYF	NA	TRBV3-1	TRBJ2-5	NA
CASSPADTGELFF	NA	TRBV5-1	TRBJ2-2	NA
CASSFGVGGFGYTF	few	TRBV12-3/TRBV12-4	TRBJ1-2	NA
CASSSRQGGTEAFF	many	TRBV5-1	TRBJ1-1	TRBD1
CASSFQLNTEAFF	few	TRBV7-3	TRBJ1-1	NA
CSALTGSGANVLTF	few	TRBV29-1	TRBJ2-6	NA
CASSSSGGVPGELFF	NA	TRBV12-3/TRBV12-4	TRBJ2-2	TRBD2
CASSSAGRIIEAFF	NA	TRBV7-9	TRBJ1-1	NA
CASKRVGPDQPQHF	few	TRBV12-3/TRBV12-4	TRBJ1-5	NA
CASSLEGLNTEAFF	many	TRBV11-3	TRBJ1-1	NA
CASSFLTREVGEQFF	NA	TRBV7-2	TRBJ2-1	NA